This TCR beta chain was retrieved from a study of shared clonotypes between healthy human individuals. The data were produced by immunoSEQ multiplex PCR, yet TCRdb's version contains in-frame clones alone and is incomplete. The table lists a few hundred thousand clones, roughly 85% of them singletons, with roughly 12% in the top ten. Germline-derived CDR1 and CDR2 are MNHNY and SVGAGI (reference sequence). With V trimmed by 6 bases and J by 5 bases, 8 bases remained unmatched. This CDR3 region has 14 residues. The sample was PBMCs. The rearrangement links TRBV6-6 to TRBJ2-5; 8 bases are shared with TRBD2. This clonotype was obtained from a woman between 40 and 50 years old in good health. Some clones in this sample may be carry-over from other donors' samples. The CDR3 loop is CASRVGRVIETQYF. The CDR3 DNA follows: TGTGCCAGCAGGGTCGGGAGGGTTATCGAGACCCAGTACTTC.